The 8 T cell receptor beta chains below come from one sample, sequenced in a study of cytomegalovirus exposure and HLA in healthy donors. Primers for the PCR totalled 60 Vbeta and 13 Jbeta. The repertoire was sequenced with immunoSEQ multiplex PCR; TCRdb's copy has only in-frame clones and lacks some. The data hold roughly 100,000 clones, with around four fifths observed a single time. The sample taken for sequencing was PBMCs. These receptors all stem from a woman aged 40 to 50 in good health and CMV-seropositive.

The chain employs TRBV11-1 and TRBJ2-5, with TRBD2 matching over 8 bases. J gave up 0 bases and V 3 bases, and 3 bases lay outside the gene matches. The germline CDR1 and CDR2 sequences are SGHAT and FQDESV (reference sequence). This CDR3 has 15 residues. The DNA for the CDR3 is TGTGCCAGCAGCTTCGGGGGGGGGTACCAAGAGACCCAGTACTTC. As protein: CASSFGGGYQETQYF.

The chain combines TRBV1 with TRBJ2-7; the DNA was not compared with TRBD1, the D call given in the table. TRBV1 is a pseudogene. This CDR3 is built from 15 residues. The CDR3 nucleotides read TGCACCAGCAGCCAAGATCGCCTGTCTCACAACGAGCAGTACTTC. It encodes CTSSQDRLSHNEQYF.

V is TRBV2 and J is TRBJ2-4; D remains unclear. CDR1 is SNHLY, CDR2 FYNNEI, per germline. The V end lost 4 bases, the J end lost 0 bases, and 4 bases lay between the germline ends. The CDR3 runs 13 residues. CDR3 region: CASSGLAKNIQYF. The CDR3 coding sequence is TGTGCCAGCAGTGGACTAGCCAAAAACATTCAGTACTTC.

The chain carries TRBV19 and TRBJ1-5, with TRBD1 identical over 8 bases. Unmatched junction bases numbered 6, after V lost 2 bases and J lost 6 bases. Germline values: CDR1 LNHDA, CDR2 SQIVND (reference sequence). This CDR3 has 15 residues. The CDR3 coding sequence is TGTGCCAGTAGTATAATCCCAGGGGGCGGTCAGCCCCAGCATTTT. As protein: CASSIIPGGGQPQHF.

This chain links TRBV7-8 with TRBJ1-1, with D perhaps TRBD1 (5 bases). Trimming pared 2 bases from V and 0 bases from J, leaving 13 bases between. Germline lookup yields CDR1 SGHVS and CDR2 FQNEAQ. The CDR3 loop spans 16 amino acids. This CDR3 reads CASSLTGPLMNTEAFF. CDR3 DNA: TGTGCCAGCAGCTTAACAGGCCCTCTCATGAACACTGAAGCTTTCTTT.

The CDR3 coding sequence is TGTGCCAGCAGTGACGAGGGTTGGGATGAGCAGTTCTTC. This sequence encodes CASSDEGWDEQFF. The J gene is TRBJ2-1, the V gene TRBV6-4; possibly TRBD2 for D (5 bases). With 2 bases removed from V and 8 bases from J, the gap between germline ends came to 10 bases. Germline-derived CDR1 and CDR2 are MRHNA and SNTAGT. The CDR3 runs to 13 residues.

The CDR3 sequence: CASSNLRQVRNEQFF. CDR3 coding DNA: TGTGCCAGCAGTAACCTCCGACAGGTGCGGAATGAGCAGTTCTTC. V gene TRBV27 combines with J gene TRBJ2-1; possibly TRBD1 for D (6 bases). CDR3 length: 15 amino acids. The V gene lost 5 bases and the J gene lost 7 bases, with 18 bases spanning the gap. Germline-derived CDR1 and CDR2 are MNHEY and SMNVEV (reference sequence).

The chain combines TRBV7-9 with TRBJ1-3; D is possibly TRBD1 (5 bases). CDR3 length: 17 residues. Germline assignment: CDR1 SEHNR and CDR2 FQNEAQ (reference sequence). Trimming took off 7 bases at V and 1 base at J, with 20 bases between the two ends. The CDR3 bases are TGTGCCAGCACCGACATAGGGGCCTTCATATCTGGAAACACCATATATTTT. It codes for CASTDIGAFISGNTIYF.